Following are 17 T cell receptor beta chains from one sample sequenced in a study of CXCR3-negative and CXCR3-positive naive CD8 T cells. All TRB cDNA libraries came from 5' RACE performed with UMI labels. TCRdb reprocessed the 5' RACE reads and reports one entry per CDR3 protein, with no DNA. The specimen's table records around 24,000 distinct CDR3 sequences. Material: naive CXCR3- CD8+ T cells from blood. Specified subset: CD45RO-CCR7+CD27+CD95- naive CD8+ T cells lacking CXCR3 (TNR3-). These receptors all stem from a human donor in good health. Some clones in this sample may be carry-over from other donors' samples.

This rearrangement joins TRBV28 to TRBJ2-3; the D call from TCRdb, TRBD1, cannot be confirmed without DNA. Germline CDR1 and CDR2: MDHEN and SYDVKM. This CDR3 spans 14 amino acids. This chain's CDR3 is CASSWTGGADTQYF.

V is TRBV20-1 and J is TRBJ2-7; TCRdb proposes TRBD2, but this gene call is untestable without DNA. CDR1 and CDR2 from the germline V gene are DFQATT and SNEGSKA (reference sequence). CDR3 length: 14 residues. This chain's CDR3 is CSARDGTGRAEQYF.

The chain's CDR3 is CAISESQDRFAYEQYF. V gene TRBV10-3 combines with J gene TRBJ2-7; TCRdb returns TRBD1, unconfirmable since there is no DNA. CDR3 length: 16 amino acids. The germline CDR1 and CDR2 sequences are ENHRY and SYGVKD.

The gene calls are TRBV5-5 and TRBJ2-1; TCRdb reports TRBD2, a call that lacks DNA to check it against. Germline lookup yields CDR1 SGHKS and CDR2 YYEKEE (reference sequence). The CDR3 covers 17 residues. The CDR3 region is CASSPEPLAGLHNEQFF.

The V and J genes are TRBV5-1 and TRBJ1-6; TCRdb lists TRBD1, though no DNA is available to test this call. Per the germline V gene, CDR1 is SGHRS and CDR2 is YFSETQ. The CDR3 runs 16 residues. The CDR3 protein is CASSFTGVDHNSPLHF.

The CDR3 sequence: CSGQGLNTEAFF. The chain couples TRBV29-1 to TRBJ1-1; TCRdb names TRBD1, which stays unverified in the absence of DNA. Germline values: CDR1 SQVTM, CDR2 ANQGSEA. CDR3 length: 12 amino acids. Based on the CDR3 plus reference TRBV29-1 and TRBJ1-1, the full variable domain is SAVISQKPSRDICQRGTSLTIQCQVDSQVTMMFWYRQQPGQSLTLIATANQGSEATYESGFVIDKFPISRPNLTFSTLTVSNMSPEDSSIYLCSGQGLNTEAFFGQGTRLTVV.

The CDR3: CSVASGVNADTQYF. The chain has TRBV29-1 and TRBJ2-3; absent DNA, TCRdb's TRBD2 call cannot be checked. From germline, CDR1 is SQVTM and CDR2 ANQGSEA. The CDR3 runs to 14 residues.

This chain uses TRBV6-5 with TRBJ1-2. There are 13 residues in the CDR3. Per the germline V gene, CDR1 is MNHEY and CDR2 is SVGAGI. This CDR3 reads CASSYETNYGYTF.

CDR3 sequence: CASSQGTSAYNEQFF. V usage is TRBV3-1 and J usage is TRBJ2-1; TCRdb reports TRBD2, a call that lacks DNA to check it against. CDR1 and CDR2 (germline): LGHDT, YNNKEL (reference sequence). This CDR3 contains 15 residues.

V and J are TRBV4-3 and TRBJ1-1; TCRdb names TRBD1, which stays unverified in the absence of DNA. CDR1 LGHNA and CDR2 YSLEER come from the germline V gene. This CDR3 region has 18 residues. CDR3 protein: CASSQDIRVGLMNTEAFF.

The rearrangement uses TRBV20-1 and TRBJ1-1; absent DNA, TCRdb's TRBD1 call cannot be checked. The CDR3 totals 14 residues. Germline CDR1 is DFQATT and CDR2 is SNEGSKA (reference sequence). CDR3 sequence: CSAREDRVGTEAFF.

The chain is built from TRBV25-1 and TRBJ2-7; TCRdb's D gene call, TRBD1, goes unchecked for lack of DNA. CDR3 length: 16 residues. Germline CDR1 is MGHDK and CDR2 is SYGVNS. CDR3 amino acids: CASSGQRAQFFHEQYF.

The V call is TRBV12-5, the J call TRBJ2-1. The germline V gene has CDR1 LGHNT and CDR2 FRNRAP. This CDR3 region has 13 residues. The CDR3 here is CASGLNIDNEQFF.

This CDR3 reads CASSPGGAYEQYF. This rearrangement joins TRBV13 to TRBJ2-7; TCRdb picks TRBD1, but there is no DNA to check that call. CDR1 is PRHDT, CDR2 FYEKMQ, per germline (reference sequence). CDR3 size: 13 residues.

The rearrangement links TRBV6-2 or TRBV6-3 to TRBJ1-1; TCRdb's D gene call, TRBD1, goes unchecked for lack of DNA. Germline values: CDR1 MNHEY, CDR2 SVGEGT. The CDR3 extends over 14 amino acids. The chain's CDR3 is CASSYSGANTEAFF.

The rearrangement joins TRBV5-4 to TRBJ2-5; the D call of TRBD1 rests on TCRdb alone, since no DNA is present to check it. The germline gives CDR1 SGHNT, CDR2 YYREEE (reference sequence). This CDR3 contains 15 residues. CDR3: CASSQGTGTGETQYF. The full variable domain, its missing parts supplied by reference TRBV5-4 and TRBJ2-5, is ETGVTQSPTHLIKTRGQQVTLRCSSQSGHNTVSWYQQALGQGPQFIFQYYREEENGRGNFPPRFSGLQFPNYSSELNVNALELDDSALYLCASSQGTGTGETQYFGPGTRLLVL.

The gene calls are TRBV10-3 and TRBJ1-5; TCRdb's assignment of TRBD1 cannot be checked, as there is no DNA. Germline V gene data show CDR1 as ENHRY and CDR2 as SYGVKD. CDR3 length: 14 residues. The CDR3: CATEEGRSNQPQHF.